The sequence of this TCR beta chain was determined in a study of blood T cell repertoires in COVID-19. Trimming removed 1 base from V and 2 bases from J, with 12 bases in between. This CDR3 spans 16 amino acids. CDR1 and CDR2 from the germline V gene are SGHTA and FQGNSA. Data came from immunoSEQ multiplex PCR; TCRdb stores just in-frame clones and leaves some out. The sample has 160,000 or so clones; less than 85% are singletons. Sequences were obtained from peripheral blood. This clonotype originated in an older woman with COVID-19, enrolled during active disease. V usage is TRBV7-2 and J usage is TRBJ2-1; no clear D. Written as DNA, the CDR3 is TGTGCCAGCAGCTTAGTTGGCGGAGAGCCCTACAATGAGCAGTTCTTC. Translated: CASSLVGGEPYNEQFF. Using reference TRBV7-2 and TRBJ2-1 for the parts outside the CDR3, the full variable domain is GAGVSQSPSNKVTEKGKDVELRCDPISGHTALYWYRQSLGQGLEFLIYFQGNSAPDKSGLPSDRFSAERTGGSVSTLTIQRTQQEDSAVYLCASSLVGGEPYNEQFFGPGTRLTVL.